This T cell receptor (beta chain) was captured by sequencing in a study of persistence of HIV-infected CD4 T cells. Sequencing used immunoSEQ version 4 in survey mode. The repertoire was sequenced with immunoSEQ multiplex PCR; TCRdb's copy has only in-frame clones and lacks some. The sample yields 50,000 to 65,000 clones, roughly 77% seen once. Remarks on this clone: Its specificity is unknown.

CDR1 is LNHDA and CDR2 is SQIVND in the germline V gene (reference sequence). The V end was cut by 2 bases, the J end by 5 bases, with 9 bases between. CDR3 length: 14 amino acids. Cells were stimulated with overlapping HIV-1 Gag 15-mer peptides. CD40L-negative CD69-negative CD45RO-high memory CD4+ T cells were sorted as populations depleted of antigen-responding cells. This TCR derives from an adult man with HIV who was CMV-seropositive. Material: CD4+ T cells sorted from PBMCs after 18-hour stimulation, obtained from a patient who received antiretroviral therapy. The genes are TRBV19 and TRBJ2-2, with D unresolved. The CDR3 is CASSILQQTGELFF. The CDR3 coding sequence is TGTGCCAGTAGTATACTACAGCAGACCGGGGAGCTGTTTTTT.